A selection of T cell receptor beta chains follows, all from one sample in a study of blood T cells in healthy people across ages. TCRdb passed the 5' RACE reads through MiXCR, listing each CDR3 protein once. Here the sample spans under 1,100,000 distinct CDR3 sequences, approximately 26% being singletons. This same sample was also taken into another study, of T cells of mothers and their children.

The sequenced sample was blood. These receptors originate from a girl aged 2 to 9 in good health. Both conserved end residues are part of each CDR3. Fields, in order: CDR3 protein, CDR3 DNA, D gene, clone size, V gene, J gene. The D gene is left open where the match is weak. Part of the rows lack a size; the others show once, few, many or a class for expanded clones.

CASSAIGYEQYF,TGTGCCAGCAGCGCCATTGGCTACGAGCAGTACTTC,-,-,TRBV12-3/TRBV12-4,TRBJ2-7
CASSGTGYENIQYF,TGTGCCAGCAGTGGGACGGGGTACGAAAACATTCAGTACTTC,-,-,TRBV2,TRBJ2-4
CASSSQGERYEQYF,TGTGCCAGCAGTTCACAGGGCGAGCGGTACGAGCAGTACTTC,-,-,TRBV12-3/TRBV12-4,TRBJ2-7
CASWNGGVYAGYTF,TGTGCCAGCTGGAATGGGGGCGTCTATGCGGGCTACACCTTC,-,-,TRBV12-3/TRBV12-4,TRBJ1-2
CSAGTGYDEQYF,TGCAGTGCCGGGACAGGGTATGACGAGCAGTACTTC,TRBD1,few,TRBV20-1,TRBJ2-7
CASSAVRNIQYF,TGTGCCAGCAGTGCTGTGAGGAACATTCAGTACTTC,-,-,TRBV6-1,TRBJ2-4
CATSDWTESQETQYF,TGTGCCACCAGTGACTGGACAGAGAGCCAAGAGACCCAGTACTTC,-,-,TRBV24-1,TRBJ2-5
CASSSLQGPSPPEAFF,TGTGCCAGCAGCTCCCTACAGGGGCCTAGCCCGCCTGAAGCTTTCTTT,TRBD1,few,TRBV11-2,TRBJ1-1
CSVETSGGSYEQYF,TGCAGCGTTGAGACTAGCGGGGGGTCCTACGAGCAGTACTTC,TRBD2,few,TRBV29-1,TRBJ2-7
CASSFPTGDTYQPQHF,TGCGCCAGCAGCTTTCCTACAGGGGATACATATCAGCCCCAGCATTTT,TRBD1,few,TRBV5-1,TRBJ1-5
CASSQDEGNTQYF,TGTGCCAGCAGCCAAGATGAGGGGAATACGCAGTATTTT,-,few,TRBV3-1,TRBJ2-3
CSARVRNTEAFF,TGCAGTGCTCGCGTCAGGAACACTGAAGCTTTCTTT,-,-,TRBV20-1,TRBJ1-1
CATSARGTHYGYTF,TGTGCCACCAGTGCCCGGGGAACGCACTATGGCTACACCTTC,-,-,TRBV24-1,TRBJ1-2
CASSRSEQETQYF,TGTGCCAGCAGTCGGTCAGAGCAAGAGACCCAGTACTTC,-,few,TRBV28,TRBJ2-5
CAAGRGISEQHF,TGTGCCGCGGGCAGGGGAATAAGCGAGCAGCACTTC,-,once,TRBV28,TRBJ2-7
CASSGRWTSGSSSSTDTQYF,TGTGCCAGCAGCGGAAGATGGACTAGCGGGTCTTCTTCTAGCACAGATACGCAGTATTTT,TRBD2,-,TRBV9,TRBJ2-3
CSARTGQPNSPLHF,TGCAGTGCTAGAACCGGGCAGCCCAATTCACCCCTCCACTTT,-,-,TRBV20-1,TRBJ1-6
CSARAVAGRSTDTQYF,TGCAGTGCTAGAGCAGTGGCAGGGAGGAGCACAGATACGCAGTATTTT,-,once,TRBV20-1,TRBJ2-3
CASSIGSGTNEKLFF,TGTGCCAGTAGTATAGGCAGTGGAACTAATGAAAAACTGTTTTTT,-,-,TRBV19,TRBJ1-4
CAITQNRQGGEYNEQFF,TGTGCCATCACCCAGAATAGACAGGGAGGAGAATACAATGAGCAGTTCTTC,-,-,TRBV10-3,TRBJ2-1
CASSSGAVETQYF,TGTGCCAGCAGTTCAGGGGCGGTGGAGACCCAGTACTTC,-,-,TRBV3-1,TRBJ2-5
CASSPRQGPSDEQYF,TGTGCCAGCAGTCCCCGACAGGGACCCTCAGACGAGCAGTACTTC,TRBD1,-,TRBV28,TRBJ2-7
CASSDGRSTDTQYF,TGTGCCAGCAGTGACGGACGGAGCACAGATACGCAGTATTTT,-,-,TRBV10-2,TRBJ2-3
CASSLIAGSGGYTF,TGTGCCAGCAGCCTGATTGCAGGGTCGGGAGGCTACACCTTC,-,-,TRBV12-3/TRBV12-4,TRBJ1-2
CASSPRTGKARTEAFF,TGTGCCAGCAGTCCTCGGACAGGGAAGGCCCGAACTGAAGCTTTCTTT,TRBD1,-,TRBV12-3/TRBV12-4,TRBJ1-1
CASSPDRVAYEQYF,TGCGCCAGCAGCCCCGACAGGGTAGCCTACGAGCAGTACTTC,TRBD1,-,TRBV5-1,TRBJ2-7
CASTAETGEAFF,TGTGCCAGCACCGCCGAGACAGGGGAAGCTTTCTTT,TRBD1,-,TRBV2,TRBJ1-1
CASRGSPDEQYF,TGTGCCAGCAGAGGAAGCCCCGACGAGCAGTACTTC,-,-,TRBV12-3/TRBV12-4,TRBJ2-7
CASSPVLAGGDYEQYF,TGTGCCAGCAGTCCCGTCCTAGCGGGAGGGGACTACGAGCAGTACTTC,TRBD2,few,TRBV5-5,TRBJ2-7
CASSPTSLAGELFF,TGTGCCAGCAGCCCTACTAGCTTGGCCGGGGAGCTGTTTTTT,-,few,TRBV9,TRBJ2-2
CASSFYGSYNQNTQYF,TGTGCCAGCAGCTTTTATGGCAGTTATAACCAAAATACGCAGTATTTT,-,few,TRBV7-9,TRBJ2-3
CASSLNEASNQPQHF,TGCGCCAGCAGCTTGAACGAGGCAAGCAATCAGCCCCAGCATTTT,-,-,TRBV5-1,TRBJ1-5
CSAEDLPGLEQYF,TGCAGCGCTGAAGATCTCCCAGGGCTCGAGCAGTACTTC,-,few,TRBV29-1,TRBJ2-7
CASSRAAEQYF,TGTGCCAGCAGCAGGGCGGCCGAGCAGTACTTC,-,-,TRBV7-9,TRBJ2-7
CASSLESYEQFF,TGTGCCAGCAGCCTAGAAAGCTATGAGCAGTTCTTC,-,-,TRBV3-1,TRBJ2-1
CASSLAHYEPDTQYF,TGTGCCAGCAGCTTAGCGCATTACGAGCCAGATACGCAGTATTTT,-,once,TRBV7-8,TRBJ2-3
CASSLDNDGYTF,TGTGCCAGCAGCTTAGACAATGACGGCTACACCTTC,-,-,TRBV13,TRBJ1-2
CSARDYEGGPRETQYF,TGCAGTGCTAGAGATTACGAGGGAGGGCCTCGGGAGACCCAGTACTTC,TRBD2,-,TRBV20-1,TRBJ2-5
CASSQAPREKNFGFYEQYF,TGTGCCAGCAGCCAAGCACCCAGGGAGAAGAATTTTGGGTTCTACGAGCAGTACTTC,-,-,TRBV4-2,TRBJ2-7
CASSPTVNPYEQYF,TGTGCCAGCAGCCCGACAGTCAACCCCTACGAGCAGTACTTC,-,-,TRBV27,TRBJ2-7
CASRYTTTSQETQYF,TGCGCCAGCCGTTACACGACTACCAGCCAAGAGACCCAGTACTTC,-,-,TRBV5-1,TRBJ2-5
CASSLSASNQPQHF,TGTGCCAGCAGTTTATCGGCCAGCAATCAGCCCCAGCATTTT,-,few,TRBV27,TRBJ1-5
CATSDPSTDTQYF,TGTGCCACCAGTGATCCTAGCACAGATACGCAGTATTTT,-,-,TRBV24-1,TRBJ2-3
CSGDRVLSRDTQYF,TGCAGCGGGGACCGGGTCCTAAGTCGGGATACGCAGTATTTT,-,-,TRBV29-1,TRBJ2-3
CASTTSPTREGNIQYF,TGTGCCAGCACCACTTCCCCGACTAGAGAAGGAAACATTCAGTACTTC,-,-,TRBV6-6,TRBJ2-4
CASSTPSPGGQPQHF,TGTGCCAGTAGTACCCCCTCGCCTGGAGGTCAGCCCCAGCATTTT,-,-,TRBV19,TRBJ1-5
CATSRTDSEAFF,TGTGCCACCAGCAGAACGGACAGTGAAGCTTTCTTT,-,few,TRBV15,TRBJ1-1
CASSPTAGENIQYF,TGTGCCAGCAGTCCTACGGCGGGGGAAAACATTCAGTACTTC,TRBD2,few,TRBV27,TRBJ2-4
CASSPEPGLSLGYTF,TGCGCCAGCAGCCCAGAACCGGGACTCTCGTTAGGCTACACCTTC,-,-,TRBV4-1,TRBJ1-2
CASSYSGIATEAFF,TGTGCCAGCAGTTACTCAGGGATCGCCACTGAAGCTTTCTTT,-,-,TRBV6-6,TRBJ1-1
CASSLTRDGLNQPQHF,TGTGCCAGCAGTTTAACCCGGGACGGCTTGAATCAGCCCCAGCATTTT,-,-,TRBV12-3/TRBV12-4,TRBJ1-5
CAGSTIHAGGRYEQYF,TGTGCCGGCAGCACCATTCACGCAGGGGGAAGGTACGAGCAGTACTTC,TRBD1,-,TRBV28,TRBJ2-7
CASKLDREWETQYF,TGTGCCAGCAAACTCGACCGGGAGTGGGAGACCCAGTACTTC,-,-,TRBV7-8,TRBJ2-5